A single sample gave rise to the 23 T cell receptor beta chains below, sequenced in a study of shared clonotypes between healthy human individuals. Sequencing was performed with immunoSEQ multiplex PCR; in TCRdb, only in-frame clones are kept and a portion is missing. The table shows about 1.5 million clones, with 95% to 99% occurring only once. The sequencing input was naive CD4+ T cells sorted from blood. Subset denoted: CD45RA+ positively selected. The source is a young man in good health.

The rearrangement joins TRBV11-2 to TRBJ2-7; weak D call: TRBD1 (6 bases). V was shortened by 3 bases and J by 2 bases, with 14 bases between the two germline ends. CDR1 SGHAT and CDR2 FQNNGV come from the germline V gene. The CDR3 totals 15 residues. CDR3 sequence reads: CASSLVWQGPYEQYF. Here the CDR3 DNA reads TGTGCCAGCAGCTTGGTTTGGCAGGGGCCCTACGAGCAGTACTTC.

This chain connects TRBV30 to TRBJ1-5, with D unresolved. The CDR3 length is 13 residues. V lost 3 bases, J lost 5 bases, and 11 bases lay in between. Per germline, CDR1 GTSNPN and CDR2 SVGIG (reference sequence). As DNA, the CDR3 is TGTGCCTGGAGCCTCTCTCTGGATCAGCCCCAGCATTTT. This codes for CAWSLSLDQPQHF. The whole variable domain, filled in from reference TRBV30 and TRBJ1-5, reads SQTIHQWPATLVQPVGSPLSLECTVEGTSNPNLYWYRQAAGRGLQLLFYSVGIGQISSEVPQNLSASRPQDRQFILSSKKLLLSDSGFYLCAWSLSLDQPQHFGDGTRLSIL.

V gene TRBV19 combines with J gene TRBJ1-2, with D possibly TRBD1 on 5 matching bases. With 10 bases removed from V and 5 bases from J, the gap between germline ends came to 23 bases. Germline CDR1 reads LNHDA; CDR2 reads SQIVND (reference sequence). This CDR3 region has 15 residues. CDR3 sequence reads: CATKPTSGSSYGYTF. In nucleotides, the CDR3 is TGTGCCACCAAACCCACCTCAGGGTCCTCTTATGGCTACACCTTC.

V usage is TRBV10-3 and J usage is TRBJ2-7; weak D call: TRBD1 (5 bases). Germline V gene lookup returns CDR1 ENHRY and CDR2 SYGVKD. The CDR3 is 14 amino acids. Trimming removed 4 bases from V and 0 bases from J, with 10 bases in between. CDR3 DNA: TGTGCCATCAGTGTAACGGACACCTCCTACGAGCAGTACTTC. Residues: CAISVTDTSYEQYF.

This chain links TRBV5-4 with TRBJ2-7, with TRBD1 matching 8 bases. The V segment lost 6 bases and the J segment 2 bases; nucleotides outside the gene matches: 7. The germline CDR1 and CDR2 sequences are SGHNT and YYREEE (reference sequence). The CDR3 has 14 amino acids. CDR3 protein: CASTPDREAYEQYF. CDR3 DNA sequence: TGTGCCAGCACCCCGGACAGGGAAGCCTACGAGCAGTACTTC.

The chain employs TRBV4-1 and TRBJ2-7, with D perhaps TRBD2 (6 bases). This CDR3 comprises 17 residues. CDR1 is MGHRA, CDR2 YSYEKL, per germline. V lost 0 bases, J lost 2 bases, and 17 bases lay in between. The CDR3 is CASSQDLGGVPPYEQYF. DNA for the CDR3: TGCGCCAGCAGCCAAGATCTTGGCGGGGTCCCCCCCTACGAGCAGTACTTC.

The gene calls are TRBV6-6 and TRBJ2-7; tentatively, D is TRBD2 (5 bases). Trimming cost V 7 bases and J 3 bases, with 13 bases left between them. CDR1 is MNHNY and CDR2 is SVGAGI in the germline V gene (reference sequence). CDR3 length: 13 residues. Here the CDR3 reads CASTPRGFYEQYF. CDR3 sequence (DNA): TGTGCCAGCACCCCACGAGGGTTCTACGAGCAGTACTTC.

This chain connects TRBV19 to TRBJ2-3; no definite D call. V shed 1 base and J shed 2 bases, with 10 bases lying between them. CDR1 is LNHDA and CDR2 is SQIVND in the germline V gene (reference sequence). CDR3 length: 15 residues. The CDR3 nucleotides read TGTGCCAGTAGTATAGGTCGTCGGAACACAGATACGCAGTATTTT. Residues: CASSIGRRNTDTQYF.

The CDR3 DNA reads as TGTGCCAGCTCACCAGGCGGTACAGGGTTGAATCAGCCCCAGCATTTT. This codes for CASSPGGTGLNQPQHF. This rearrangement joins TRBV18 to TRBJ1-5, with D possibly matching TRBD1 (6 bases). Germline V gene sequence: CDR1 KGHSH, CDR2 LQKENI. V dropped 2 bases and J dropped 4 bases, with 15 bases sitting between them. This CDR3 is 16 amino acids long.

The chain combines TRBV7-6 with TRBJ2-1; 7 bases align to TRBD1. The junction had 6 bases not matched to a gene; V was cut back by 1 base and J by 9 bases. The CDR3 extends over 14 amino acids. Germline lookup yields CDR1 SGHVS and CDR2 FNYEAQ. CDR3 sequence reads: CASSLGGTGVEQFF. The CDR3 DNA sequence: TGTGCCAGCAGCTTAGGGGGTACAGGGGTTGAGCAGTTCTTC.

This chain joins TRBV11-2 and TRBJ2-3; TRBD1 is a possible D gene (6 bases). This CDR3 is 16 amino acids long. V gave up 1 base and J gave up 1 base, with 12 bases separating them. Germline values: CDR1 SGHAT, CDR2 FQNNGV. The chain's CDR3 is CASSLATGSGTDTQYF. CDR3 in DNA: TGTGCCAGCAGCTTAGCGACAGGTAGTGGCACAGATACGCAGTATTTT.

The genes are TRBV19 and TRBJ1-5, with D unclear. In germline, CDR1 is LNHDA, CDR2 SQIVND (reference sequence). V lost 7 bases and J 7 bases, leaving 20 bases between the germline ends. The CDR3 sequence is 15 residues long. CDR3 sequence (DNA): TGTGCCAGTACCCAACGGTGGCTGCCCATCCAGCCCCAGCATTTT. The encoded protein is CASTQRWLPIQPQHF.

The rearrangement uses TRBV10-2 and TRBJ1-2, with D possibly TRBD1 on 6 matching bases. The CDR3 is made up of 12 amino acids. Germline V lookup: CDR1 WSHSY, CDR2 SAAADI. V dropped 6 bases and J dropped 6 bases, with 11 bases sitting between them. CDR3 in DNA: TGCGCCAGCAGGGAGGGGGACCATGGCTACACCTTC. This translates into CASREGDHGYTF.

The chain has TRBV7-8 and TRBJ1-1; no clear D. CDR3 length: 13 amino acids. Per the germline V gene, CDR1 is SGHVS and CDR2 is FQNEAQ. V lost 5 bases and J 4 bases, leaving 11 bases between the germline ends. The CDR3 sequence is CASSLHGPTEAFF. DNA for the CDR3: TGTGCCAGCAGCCTACACGGGCCCACTGAAGCTTTCTTT.

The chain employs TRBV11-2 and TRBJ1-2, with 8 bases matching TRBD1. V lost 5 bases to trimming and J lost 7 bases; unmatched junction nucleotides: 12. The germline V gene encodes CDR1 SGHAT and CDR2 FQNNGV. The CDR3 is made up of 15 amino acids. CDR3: CASSHFTTDRVGYTF. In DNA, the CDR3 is TGTGCCAGCAGCCACTTTACAACGGACAGGGTTGGCTACACCTTC.

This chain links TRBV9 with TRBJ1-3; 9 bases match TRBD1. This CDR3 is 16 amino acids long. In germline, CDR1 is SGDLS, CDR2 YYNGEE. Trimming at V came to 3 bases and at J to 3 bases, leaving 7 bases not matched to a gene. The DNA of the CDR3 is TGTGCCAGCAGCGCGAGATTGACAGGGGGTGGAAACACCATATATTTT. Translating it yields CASSARLTGGGNTIYF.

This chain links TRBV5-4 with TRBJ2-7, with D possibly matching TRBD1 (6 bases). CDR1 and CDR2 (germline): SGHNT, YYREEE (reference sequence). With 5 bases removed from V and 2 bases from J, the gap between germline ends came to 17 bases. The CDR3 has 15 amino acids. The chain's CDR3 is CASSRSTGQAYEQYF. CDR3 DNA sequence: TGTGCCAGCAGTCGAAGCACGGGACAAGCCTACGAGCAGTACTTC.

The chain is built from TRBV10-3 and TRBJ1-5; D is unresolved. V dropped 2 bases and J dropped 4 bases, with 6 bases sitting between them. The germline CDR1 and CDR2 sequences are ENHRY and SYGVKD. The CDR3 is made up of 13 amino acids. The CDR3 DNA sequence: TGTGCCATCAGTGAGACAAAAAATCAGCCCCAGCATTTT. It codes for CAISETKNQPQHF.

For the CDR3, the DNA is TGTGCCAGTAGTATCAGGAGGAACTACGAGCAGTACTTC. Translation: CASSIRRNYEQYF. The chain couples TRBV19 to TRBJ2-7; a weak D match, TRBD2 (5 bases). Germline CDR1 and CDR2: LNHDA and SQIVND (reference sequence). V lost 3 bases, J lost 3 bases, and 9 bases lay in between. The CDR3 loop spans 13 amino acids.

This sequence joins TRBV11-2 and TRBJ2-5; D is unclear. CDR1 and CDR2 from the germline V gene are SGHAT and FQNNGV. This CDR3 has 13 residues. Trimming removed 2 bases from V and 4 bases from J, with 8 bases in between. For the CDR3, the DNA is TGTGCCAGCAGCTTACGGGTAGGAGAGACCCAGTACTTC. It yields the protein CASSLRVGETQYF.

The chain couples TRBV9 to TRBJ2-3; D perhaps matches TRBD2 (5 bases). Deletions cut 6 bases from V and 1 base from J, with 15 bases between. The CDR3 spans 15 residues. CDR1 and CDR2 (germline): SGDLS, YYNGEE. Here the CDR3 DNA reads TGTGCCAGCACCCTTCTAGCTGGGGGCACAGATACGCAGTATTTT. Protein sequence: CASTLLAGGTDTQYF.

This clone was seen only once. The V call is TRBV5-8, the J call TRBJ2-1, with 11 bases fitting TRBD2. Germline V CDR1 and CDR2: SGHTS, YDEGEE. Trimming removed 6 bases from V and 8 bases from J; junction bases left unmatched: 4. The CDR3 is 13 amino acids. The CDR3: CASNELAGDEQFF. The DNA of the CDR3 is TGTGCCAGCAACGAACTAGCGGGAGATGAGCAGTTCTTC.

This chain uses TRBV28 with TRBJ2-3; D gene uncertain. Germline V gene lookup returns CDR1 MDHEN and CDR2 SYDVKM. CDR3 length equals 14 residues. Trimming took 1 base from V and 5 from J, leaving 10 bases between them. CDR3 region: CASSLSPKQDTQYF. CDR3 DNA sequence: TGTGCCAGCAGTTTATCCCCAAAGCAAGATACGCAGTATTTT.